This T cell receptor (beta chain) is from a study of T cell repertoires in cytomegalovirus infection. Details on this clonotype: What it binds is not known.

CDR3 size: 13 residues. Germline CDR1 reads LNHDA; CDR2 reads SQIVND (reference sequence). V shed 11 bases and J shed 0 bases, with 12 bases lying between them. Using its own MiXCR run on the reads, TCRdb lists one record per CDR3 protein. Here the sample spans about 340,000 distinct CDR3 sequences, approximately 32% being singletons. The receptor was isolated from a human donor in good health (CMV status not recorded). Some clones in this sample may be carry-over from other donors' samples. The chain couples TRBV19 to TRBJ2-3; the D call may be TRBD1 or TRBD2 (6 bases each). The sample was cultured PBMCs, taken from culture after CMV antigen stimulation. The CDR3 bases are TGTGCCGTGCGGAGGGGGAGCACAGATACGCAGTATTTT. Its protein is CAVRRGSTDTQYF.